This T cell receptor (beta chain) is from a study of early T cells in non-severe SARS-CoV-2 infection. Overall study: Sequencing was performed on bulk RNA from unsorted whole blood, leaving chains unpaired.

This clonotype was detected only a few times. V was pared by 6 bases and J by 1 base, with 9 bases of the junction left unmatched. This CDR3 has 16 residues. Per the germline V gene, CDR1 is MDHEN and CDR2 is SYDVKM. TCRdb re-derived calls from the 5' RACE reads in MiXCR, one entry per CDR3 protein. The table includes some 52,000 distinct CDR3 sequences, roughly 8% detected once. The sequence came from an adult who was a healthcare worker with PCR-confirmed SARS-CoV-2 infection or an uninfected control (not recorded which). The chain has TRBV28 and TRBJ1-1; 9 bases map to TRBD1. Sequenced sample: whole blood. CDR3 region: CASSLTGGARNTEAFF. Here the CDR3 DNA reads TGTGCCAGCAGCCTCACAGGGGGCGCGAGGAACACTGAAGCTTTCTTT.